This TCR beta chain originates from a study of cytomegalovirus exposure and HLA in healthy donors. Findings and limits, study-wide: In an earlier analysis, productive rearrangement rates for most beta V segments clustered near 87% or 30%. Sequence variants that were highly shared formed a cluster that was likely a sequencing artifact.

V lost 4 bases and J lost 5, with 18 bases in between. The CDR3 contains 16 residues. CDR1 is SEHNR and CDR2 is FQNEAQ in the germline V gene (reference sequence). As for this clone: Its matching antigen is unknown.

PCR primers comprised 60 Vbeta and 13 Jbeta primers. The authors' processing: Some 9.9 million of some 80 million unique TCR beta chains were shared, per a later count. The table came from immunoSEQ multiplex PCR; TCRdb's copy has only in-frame clones and leaves some out. The DNA was the basis for D and trimming; V, J and clone size are from that table. The data hold more than 95,000 clones, with over 65% observed a single time. The TCR comes from a woman aged 40 to 50 in good health and CMV-seronegative. Sequenced input: PBMCs. The rearrangement uses TRBV7-9 and TRBJ2-1; D remains ambiguous. CDR3 sequence (DNA): TGTGCCAGCAGCTCGACCTCAGCGTTGGTCGACAATGAGCAGTTCTTC. Its protein is CASSSTSALVDNEQFF.